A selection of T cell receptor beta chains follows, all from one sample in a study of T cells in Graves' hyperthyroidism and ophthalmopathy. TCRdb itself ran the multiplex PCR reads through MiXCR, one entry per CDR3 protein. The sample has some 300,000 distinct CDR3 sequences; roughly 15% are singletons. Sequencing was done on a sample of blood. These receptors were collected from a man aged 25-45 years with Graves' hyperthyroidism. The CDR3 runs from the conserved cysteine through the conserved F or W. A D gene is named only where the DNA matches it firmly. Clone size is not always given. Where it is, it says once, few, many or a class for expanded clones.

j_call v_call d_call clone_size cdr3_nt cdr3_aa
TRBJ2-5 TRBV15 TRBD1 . TGTGCCACCAGCAGAGCAGGCCGGGACAGGGCAAAGGAGGCCCAAGAAACCCAGTACTTC CATSRAGRDRAKEAQETQYF
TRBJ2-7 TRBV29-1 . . TGCAGCGTTTCGGCGGGCGCCTACGAGCAGTACTTC CSVSAGAYEQYF
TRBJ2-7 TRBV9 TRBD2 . TGTGCCAGCAGCGTATCGACTAGCGGAGCCTACGAGCAGTACTTC CASSVSTSGAYEQYF
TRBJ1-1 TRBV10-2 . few TGCGCCATCTGCTCCGGGGGGCCCCCCACTGAAGCTTTCTTT CAICSGGPPTEAFF
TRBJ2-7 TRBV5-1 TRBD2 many TGCGCCAGCAGCAGGGGCACCGCTATAGCGGGAGGAACCTACGAGCAGTACTTC CASSRGTAIAGGTYEQYF
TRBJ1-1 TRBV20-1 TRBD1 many TGCAGTGCTAGAGATCAGGACAGGGGATCGAACACTGAAGCTTTCTTT CSARDQDRGSNTEAFF
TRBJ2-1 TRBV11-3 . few TGTGCCAGCAGGGGGACTTATGAGCAGTTCTTC CASRGTYEQFF
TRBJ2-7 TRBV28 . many TGTGCCAGCAGTATGCCGGGGCGGACTGGGGACGAGCAGTACTTC CASSMPGRTGDEQYF
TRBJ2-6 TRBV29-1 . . TGCAGCGTTGAAGATCGGGACGTAAACTCTGGGGCCAACGTCCTGACTTTC CSVEDRDVNSGANVLTF
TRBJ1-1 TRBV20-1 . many TGCAGTGCTTTGCCGGTGGAGAACACTGAAGCTTTCTTT CSALPVENTEAFF
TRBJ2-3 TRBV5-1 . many TGCGCCAGCAGCGTAGCCAGCGCAGATACGCAGTATTTT CASSVASADTQYF
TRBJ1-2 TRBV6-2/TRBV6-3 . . TGTGCCAGCAGGGAGGATGCTGCCGGCTACACCTTC CASREDAAGYTF
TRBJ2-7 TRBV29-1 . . TGCAGCGTTAGAGGGACAACCTACGAGCAGTACTTC CSVRGTTYEQYF
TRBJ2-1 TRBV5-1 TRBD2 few TGCGCCAGCAGCTTGGTTAGCGGGAGCTCCTACAATGAGCAGTTCTTC CASSLVSGSSYNEQFF
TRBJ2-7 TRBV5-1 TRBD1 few TGCGCCAGCAGCTTAGCCAATATACAGGGGGACGAGCAGTACTTC CASSLANIQGDEQYF
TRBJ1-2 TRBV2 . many TGTGCCAGCAGAGGAGGCTATGGCTACACCTTC CASRGGYGYTF
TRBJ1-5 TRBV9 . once TGTGCCAGCAGCGTAGGTGAGGGTCAGCCCCAGCATTTT CASSVGEGQPQHF
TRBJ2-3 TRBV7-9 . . TGTGCCAGCAGCAGAAAGCCACGGATAGCGGAACCACCAACAGATACGCAGTATTTT CASSRKPRIAEPPTDTQYF
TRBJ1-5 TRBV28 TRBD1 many TGTGCCGCGGCCTCGGGTAAGGACAGGGCCCCCCAGCCCCAGCATTTT CAAASGKDRAPQPQHF
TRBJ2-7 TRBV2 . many TGTGCCAGCAGTGTTGGTATGGACGAGCAGTACTTC CASSVGMDEQYF
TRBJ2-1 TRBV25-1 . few TGTGCCACAGGAGGGGGGAGCGGCCGGGTTTACAATGAGCAGTTCTTC CATGGGSGRVYNEQFF
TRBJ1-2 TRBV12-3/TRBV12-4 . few TGTGCCAGCAGTTTTGGCCCGATGGGCTACACCTTC CASSFGPMGYTF
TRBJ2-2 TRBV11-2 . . TGTGCCAGCAGCCCCAGGGGTGCAGGGCGGACCGGGGAGCTGTTTTTT CASSPRGAGRTGELFF
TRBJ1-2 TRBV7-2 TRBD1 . TGTGCCAGCAGCACCCAGGGGACAGAGGATGGCTACACCTTC CASSTQGTEDGYTF
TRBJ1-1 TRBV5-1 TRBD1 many TGCGCCAGCAGCTTGGGCCAGGGACAGGGGAGGAGGAACACTGAAGCTTTCTTT CASSLGQGQGRRNTEAFF
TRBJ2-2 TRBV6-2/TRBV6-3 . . TGTGCCAGCAGCCCGGGGTGGACCTCCGGAGAGCTGTTTTTT CASSPGWTSGELFF
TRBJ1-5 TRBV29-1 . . TGCAGCGTTACCCTCAGGGGTGGCAATCAGCCCCAGCATTTT CSVTLRGGNQPQHF
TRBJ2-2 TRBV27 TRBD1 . TGTGCCAGCAGTTTCGCCGGGACAGGGTCGGCCGGGGAGCTGTTTTTT CASSFAGTGSAGELFF
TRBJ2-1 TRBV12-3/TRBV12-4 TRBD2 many TGTGCCAGCACCTTAAGCGGGAGGGCCGATGTTGAGCAGTTCTTC CASTLSGRADVEQFF
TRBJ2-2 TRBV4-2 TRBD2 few TGTGCCAGCAGCCAAGAACCTAGCGGGAGTACAAACACCGGGGAGCTGTTTTTT CASSQEPSGSTNTGELFF
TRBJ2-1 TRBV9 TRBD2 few TGTGCCAGCAGCGTAGAGGGGCTAGCGGGATACAATGAGCAGTTCTTC CASSVEGLAGYNEQFF